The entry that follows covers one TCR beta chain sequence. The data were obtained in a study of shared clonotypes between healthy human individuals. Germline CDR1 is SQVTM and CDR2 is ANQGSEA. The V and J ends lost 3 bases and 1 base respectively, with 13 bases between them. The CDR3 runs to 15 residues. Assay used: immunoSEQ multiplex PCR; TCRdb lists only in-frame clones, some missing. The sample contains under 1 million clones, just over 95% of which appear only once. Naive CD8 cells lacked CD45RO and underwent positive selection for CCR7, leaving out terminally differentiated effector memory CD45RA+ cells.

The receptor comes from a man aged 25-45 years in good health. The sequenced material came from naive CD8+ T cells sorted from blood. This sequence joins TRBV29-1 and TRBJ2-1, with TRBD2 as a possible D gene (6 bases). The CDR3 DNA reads TGCAGCGTTGATGGGCTAGCGAGTTCCTACAATGAGCAGTTCTTC. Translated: CSVDGLASSYNEQFF.